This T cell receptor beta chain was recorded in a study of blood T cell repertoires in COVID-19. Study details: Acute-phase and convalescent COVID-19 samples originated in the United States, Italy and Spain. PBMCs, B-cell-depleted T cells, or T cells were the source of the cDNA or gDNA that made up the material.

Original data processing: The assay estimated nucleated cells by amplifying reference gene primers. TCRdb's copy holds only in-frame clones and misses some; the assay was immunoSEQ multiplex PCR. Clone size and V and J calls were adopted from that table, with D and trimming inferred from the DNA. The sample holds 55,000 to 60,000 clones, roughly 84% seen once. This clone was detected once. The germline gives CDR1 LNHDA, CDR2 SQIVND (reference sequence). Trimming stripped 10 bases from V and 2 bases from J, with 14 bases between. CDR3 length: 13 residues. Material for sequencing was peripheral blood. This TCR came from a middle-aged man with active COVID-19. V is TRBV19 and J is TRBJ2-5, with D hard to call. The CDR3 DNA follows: TGTGCCACCTCCCTGGTCAGACAAGAGACCCAGTACTTC. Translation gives CATSLVRQETQYF.